The entry below describes one T cell receptor (beta chain). Its antigen remains unknown. A much larger clonotype is one base distant, so this may be a read error. Arm-PCR of CDR3 regions and iRepertoire HTBI primers were used to build TCR beta libraries. MiXCR, run by TCRdb on the multiplex PCR reads, gives a single entry per CDR3 protein. In the table there are roughly 530,000 distinct CDR3 sequences, 15% to 20% of which are singletons. The CDR3 length is 16 residues. CDR1 LGHDT and CDR2 YNNKEL come from the germline V gene (reference sequence). This specimen comes from a study of regulatory T cells in long-lasting Graves disease. Study-level points and caveats: TRBV28, TRBJ1-2 and TRBJ2-5 were favored in persistent disease. A limited number of samples was an acknowledged limitation.

Time point reported: newly diagnosed GD, antithyroid drugs for less than 3 months. After RNA was extracted from PBMCs, the TCR library was made from it. This sample was shared with a second study, whose subject was T cells in Graves' hyperthyroidism and ophthalmopathy. That publication notes: Blood samples included most of the expanded thyroid clonotypes exceeding 0.001. Stable hyperthyroidism was told apart from ophthalmopathy by a model built on 13 V-J features.

The specimen was peripheral blood mononuclear cells (PBMCs), collected at new diagnosis, from a patient treated with antithyroid drugs. V is TRBV3-1 and J is TRBJ2-7, with D unclear. This receptor was identified in a woman aged 40-65 years with Graves disease. CDR3 region: CAGSQDSAGHPYEQYF. The DNA for the CDR3 is TGTGCCGGCAGCCAAGATTCGGCCGGCCACCCCTACGAGCAGTACTTC.